The present T cell receptor (beta chain) was sequenced within a study of T cell responses to AZD1222 COVID-19 vaccine. Whole-study context: Second-dose recipients at about 4 or about 12 weeks were treated as one pooled group. Points from the study as a whole: When two AZD1222 doses had been given, Spike-specific TCR breadth and depth rose. Repertoire collection took place solely once the T cell response had peaked.

TCRdb's copy holds only in-frame clones and misses some; the assay was immunoSEQ multiplex PCR. The sample lists around 140,000 clones, over 90% occurring once. Germline V gene sequence: CDR1 KGHSH, CDR2 LQKENI. This CDR3 spans 16 amino acids. V lost 5 bases, J lost 0 bases, and 7 bases stayed unmatched. A note on this clone: Its antigen is as yet unknown.

This material consisted of peripheral blood, taken on day 0 of AZD1222 vaccination. The J gene is TRBJ1-3, the V gene TRBV18, with 7 bases fitting TRBD1. The clonotype was recovered from an adult in good health. The CDR3 region has the DNA TGTGCCAGCTCAGGGACAGAGAAGGTCTCTGGAAACACCATATATTTT. This translates into CASSGTEKVSGNTIYF.